This paragraph reports one T cell receptor beta chain. This entry is derived from a study of control samples from healthy donors and cancer patients. Sequenced by immunoSEQ multiplex PCR; TCRdb stores in-frame clones only, minus some. The sample lists some 100,000 clones, about nine tenths occurring once. CDR3 length equals 18 residues. Per the germline V gene, CDR1 is MNHEY and CDR2 is SMNVEV (reference sequence). The V and J ends lost 4 bases and 0 bases, in that order; junction bases with no gene match: 9. The sequencing sample was made of blood. This TCR was recovered from a human donor in good health. The donor label of this sample is uncertain. The V and J genes are TRBV27 and TRBJ2-6; 7 positions match TRBD1. CDR3 sequence: CASSYSGQVFSGANVLTF. DNA of the CDR3: TGTGCCAGCAGTTATTCAGGACAGGTCTTCTCTGGGGCCAACGTCCTGACTTTC.